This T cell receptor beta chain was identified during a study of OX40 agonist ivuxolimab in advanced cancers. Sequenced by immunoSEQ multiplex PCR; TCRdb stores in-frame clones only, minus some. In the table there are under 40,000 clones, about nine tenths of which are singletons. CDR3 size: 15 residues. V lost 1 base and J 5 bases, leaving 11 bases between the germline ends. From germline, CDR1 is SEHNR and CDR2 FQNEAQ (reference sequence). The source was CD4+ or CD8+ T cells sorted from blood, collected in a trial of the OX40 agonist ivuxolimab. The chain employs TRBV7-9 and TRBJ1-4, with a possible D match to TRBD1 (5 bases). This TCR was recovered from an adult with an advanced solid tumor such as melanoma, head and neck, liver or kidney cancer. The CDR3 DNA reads TGTGCCAGCAGCTTAGTCGCAGACAGAAATGAAAAACTGTTTTTT. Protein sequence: CASSLVADRNEKLFF. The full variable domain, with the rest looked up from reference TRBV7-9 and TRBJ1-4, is DTGVSQNPRHKITKRGQNVTFRCDPISEHNRLYWYRQTLGQGPEFLTYFQNEAQLEKSRLLSDRFSAERPKGSFSTLEIQRTEQGDSAMYLCASSLVADRNEKLFFGSGTQLSVL.